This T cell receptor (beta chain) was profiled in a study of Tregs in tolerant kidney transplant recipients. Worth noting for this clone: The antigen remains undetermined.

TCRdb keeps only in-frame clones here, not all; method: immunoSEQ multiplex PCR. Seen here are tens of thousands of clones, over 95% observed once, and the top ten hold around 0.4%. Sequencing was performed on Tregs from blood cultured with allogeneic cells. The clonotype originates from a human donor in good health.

CDR3 residues: CASSLVAGGSYEQYF. The DNA for the CDR3 is TGTGCCAGCAGCTTAGTAGCGGGAGGCTCCTACGAGCAGTACTTC. The chain carries TRBV11-2 and TRBJ2-7, with 10 positions matching TRBD2. This CDR3 is 15 amino acids long. Germline CDR1 SGHAT, CDR2 FQNNGV. The trim removed 1 base at V and 0 bases at J, leaving 0 bases unmatched.